This TCR beta chain was documented in a study of cytomegalovirus exposure and HLA in healthy donors. PCR employed 60 Vbeta and 13 Jbeta primers. Sequenced by immunoSEQ multiplex PCR; TCRdb stores in-frame clones only, minus some. The sample includes 140,000 or so clones, almost 80% of them seen just once. As to this clone: Antigen: not known.

Points from the study as a whole: Sequencing had likely introduced a cluster of highly shared sequence variants as an artifact. There were 150 to 200 TCR beta chains listed as cytomegalovirus-associated. Under in vitro conditions, three CMV-associated chains were confirmed as specific for CMV antigens. In an earlier analysis, productive rearrangement rates for most beta V segments clustered near 87% or 30%.

The V gene lost 4 bases and the J gene lost 0 bases, with 9 bases spanning the gap. Germline-derived CDR1 and CDR2 are SGHDN and FVKESK. This CDR3 comprises 14 residues. Specimen: PBMCs. The TCR sequence derives from a woman aged 25 to 39 in good health and CMV-seronegative. The rearrangement joins TRBV14 to TRBJ1-1; no reliable D call. CDR3 loop: CASSRSGMNTEAFF. CDR3 coding DNA: TGTGCCAGCAGCCGCTCCGGGATGAACACTGAAGCTTTCTTT. The whole variable domain, filled in from reference TRBV14 and TRBJ1-1, reads EAGVTQFPSHSVIEKGQTVTLRCDPISGHDNLYWYRRVMGKEIKFLLHFVKESKQDESGMPNNRFLAERTGGTYSTLKVQPAELEDSGVYFCASSRSGMNTEAFFGQGTRLTVV.